The 9 T cell receptor beta chains below were found in one sample sequenced in a study of blood T cell repertoires in COVID-19. The repertoire was sequenced with immunoSEQ multiplex PCR; TCRdb's copy has only in-frame clones and lacks some. This table has about 180,000 clones, more than 75% appearing once. Sequenced: peripheral blood. These receptors were collected from a man aged 35-49 years with active or convalescent COVID-19.

The chain uses TRBV5-6 and TRBJ1-1; TRBD1 is a possible D gene (5 bases). V was clipped by 1 base and J by 1 base, with 5 bases between them. The CDR3 has 13 amino acids. CDR1 and CDR2 from the germline V gene are SGHDT and YYEEEE. The CDR3, as DNA: TGTGCCAGCAGCTTGCAGGGGAACACTGAAGCTTTCTTT. Protein product: CASSLQGNTEAFF.

The chain is built from TRBV3-1 (or the pseudogene TRBV3-2) and TRBJ1-2; D call uncertain. The length of the CDR3 is 12 residues. V shed 10 bases and J shed 0 bases, with 9 bases lying between them. The germline V gene encodes CDR1 LGHDT and CDR2 YNNKEL (reference sequence). As DNA, the CDR3 is TGTGCCACTCTCTCGGCTAACTATGGCTACACCTTC. Encoded protein: CATLSANYGYTF.

Concerning this clone itself: One end of the junction does not line up with germline, which may come from a read error. J is TRBJ2-2 and V is TRBV5-1, with TRBD2 identical over 7 bases. The CDR3 runs to 14 residues. Germline V gives CDR1 SGHRS, CDR2 YFSETQ. CDR3 in amino acids: CASSIGTNSGELFF. CDR3 sequence (DNA): TGCGCCAGCAGCATCGGGACTAACAGCGGGGAGCTGTTTTTT.

V and J are TRBV13 and TRBJ1-1; the D gene is possibly TRBD1 (6 bases). Germline V gene data show CDR1 as PRHDT and CDR2 as FYEKMQ (reference sequence). Trimming removed 5 bases from V and 2 bases from J, with 9 bases in between. The CDR3 is 13 amino acids. CDR3 sequence: CASSQDRNTEAFF. The CDR3 coding sequence is TGTGCCAGCAGCCAGGACAGAAACACTGAAGCTTTCTTT. The whole variable domain, filled in from reference TRBV13 and TRBJ1-1, reads AAGVIQSPRHLIKEKRETATLKCYPIPRHDTVYWYQQGPGQDPQFLISFYEKMQSDKGSIPDRFSAQQFSDYHSELNMSSLELGDSALYFCASSQDRNTEAFFGQGTRLTVV.

V gene TRBV12-5 combines with J gene TRBJ1-1, with 7 bases aligning to TRBD1. This CDR3 is 14 amino acids long. CDR1 is LGHNT, CDR2 FRNRAP, per germline. V shed 5 bases and J 4 bases; nucleotides not matched to a gene: 7. The CDR3 DNA is TGTGCTAGTGGTAGAACAGGGGTTGCCACTGAAGCTTTCTTT. As protein: CASGRTGVATEAFF.

V and J are TRBV5-6 and TRBJ1-1; TRBD1 matches at 8 bases. J was trimmed by 9 bases and V by 1 base; bases with no gene match: 8. This CDR3 comprises 14 residues. Germline CDR1 SGHDT, CDR2 YYEEEE. CDR3 loop: CASSLPARGLKAFF. CDR3 nucleotides: TGTGCCAGCAGCTTGCCGGCCAGGGGGCTAAAAGCTTTCTTT.

The chain combines TRBV25-1 with TRBJ1-4; possibly TRBD1 for D (6 bases). Germline assignment: CDR1 MGHDK and CDR2 SYGVNS. This CDR3 comprises 16 residues. V lost 1 base, J lost 8 bases, and 17 bases lay in between. The CDR3 DNA reads TGTGCCAGCAGTGAATTGGGGACACTCGCGGCCGAAAAACTGTTTTTT. Encoded protein: CASSELGTLAAEKLFF.

The chain is built from TRBV19 and TRBJ1-1, with a possible D match to TRBD1 (5 bases). V gave up 5 bases and J gave up 6 bases, with 10 bases separating them. This CDR3 has 12 amino acids. Germline lookup yields CDR1 LNHDA and CDR2 SQIVND (reference sequence). The DNA of the CDR3 is TGTGCCAGTAGTGCGGGGGGTTCTGAAGCTTTCTTT. Its protein product is CASSAGGSEAFF. The complete variable domain, with remaining parts taken from reference TRBV19 and TRBJ1-1, reads DGGITQSPKYLFRKEGQNVTLSCEQNLNHDAMYWYRQDPGQGLRLIYYSQIVNDFQKGDIAEGYSVSREKKESFPLTVTSAQKNPTAFYLCASSAGGSEAFFGQGTRLTVV.

The chain uses TRBV19 and TRBJ1-6; unclear D gene. This CDR3 has 16 residues. Germline CDR1 is LNHDA and CDR2 is SQIVND (reference sequence). Trimming removed 10 bases at V and 0 bases at J, with 16 bases between. CDR3 sequence: CATRGIASSYNSPLHF. CDR3 DNA: TGTGCCACCAGAGGAATAGCCAGCTCCTATAATTCACCCCTCCACTTT.